This TCR beta chain was recorded in a study of blood T cell repertoires in COVID-19. The wider study: Whether acute or convalescent, the COVID-19 samples came from the United States, Italy and Spain. Sample material is recorded as cDNA or gDNA derived from T cells, B-cell-depleted T cells, or PBMCs.

Germline loops: CDR1 SGHRS, CDR2 YFSETQ. This CDR3 has 18 amino acids. V lost 2 bases to trimming and J lost 0 bases; unmatched junction nucleotides: 6. This table comes from immunoSEQ multiplex PCR, and its TCRdb copy is limited to in-frame clones, with some not included. The sample includes under 200,000 clones, about 80% of them seen just once. The TCR was taken from a man in his 70s with active or convalescent COVID-19. The chain carries TRBV5-1 and TRBJ2-5, with 14 bases matching TRBD2. The sequenced sample was peripheral blood. The CDR3 spells CASSFGTSGRVDQETQYF. CDR3 bases: TGCGCCAGCAGCTTCGGGACTAGCGGGAGAGTAGACCAAGAGACCCAGTACTTC. Supplemented by reference TRBV5-1 and TRBJ2-5, the full variable domain reads KAGVTQTPRYLIKTRGQQVTLSCSPISGHRSVSWYQQTPGQGLQFLFEYFSETQRNKGNFPGRFSGRQFSNSRSEMNVSTLELGDSALYLCASSFGTSGRVDQETQYFGPGTRLLVL.